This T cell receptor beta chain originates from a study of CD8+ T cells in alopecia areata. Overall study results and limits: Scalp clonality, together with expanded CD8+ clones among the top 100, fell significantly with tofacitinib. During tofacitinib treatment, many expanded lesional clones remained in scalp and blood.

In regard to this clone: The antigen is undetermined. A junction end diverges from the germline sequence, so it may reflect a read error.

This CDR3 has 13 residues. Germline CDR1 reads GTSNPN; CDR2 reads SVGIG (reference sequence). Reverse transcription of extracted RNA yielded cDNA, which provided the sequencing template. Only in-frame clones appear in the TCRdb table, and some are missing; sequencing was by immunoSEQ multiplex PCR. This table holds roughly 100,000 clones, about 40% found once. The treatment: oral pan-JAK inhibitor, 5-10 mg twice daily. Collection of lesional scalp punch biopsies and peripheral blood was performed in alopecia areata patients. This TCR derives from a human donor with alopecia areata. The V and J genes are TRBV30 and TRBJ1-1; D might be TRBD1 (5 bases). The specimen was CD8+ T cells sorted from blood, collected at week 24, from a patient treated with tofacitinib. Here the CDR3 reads CAWEGPGPTETFF. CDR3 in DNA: TGTGCCTGGGAGGGGCCGGGCCCCACTGAAACTTTCTTT.